The T cell receptor beta chain described here comes from a study of blood T cells in healthy people across ages. A second PCR, run for about 7 to 12 cycles, used a sample-barcoded 5' primer plus a J-beta primer mix. TCRdb reanalysed the 5' RACE reads using MiXCR and keeps one entry per CDR3 protein. The sample shows 1.8 million or so distinct CDR3 sequences, around 40% of them seen only once. Sequencing used blood. This TCR was sampled from a human donor in good health.

The CDR3 loop reads CASSLNRIGRGPYQETQYF. The CDR3 DNA reads as TGTGCCAGCAGCTTAAATCGAATCGGGAGGGGGCCATACCAAGAGACCCAGTACTTC. The chain uses TRBV7-2 and TRBJ2-5; maybe TRBD2 (8 bases). Trimming removed 2 bases from V and 0 bases from J, with 22 bases in between. This CDR3 is 19 amino acids long. The germline V gene encodes CDR1 SGHTA and CDR2 FQGNSA.